The following is a TCR beta chain sequence with its context. The record originates from a study of blood T cell repertoires in COVID-19. Whole-study context: PBMCs, B-cell-depleted T cells, or T cells were the source of the cDNA or gDNA that made up the material.

The CDR3 runs to 15 residues. Trimming stripped 5 bases from V and 9 bases from J, with 20 bases between. CDR1 and CDR2 from the germline V gene are MDHEN and SYDVKM. Assay: immunoSEQ multiplex PCR; the TCRdb copy retains only in-frame clones and omits some. The table records more than 95,000 clones, 87% of them present only once. The sample was peripheral blood. The TCR sequence derives from a man between 45 and 60 years old with acute or convalescent COVID-19. The chain has TRBV28 and TRBJ2-1; possible D gene TRBD1, 7 bases. The CDR3 spells CASSPFSGGRFEQFF. CDR3 nucleotide sequence: TGTGCCAGCAGTCCCTTCTCAGGGGGGCGGTTTGAGCAGTTCTTC.